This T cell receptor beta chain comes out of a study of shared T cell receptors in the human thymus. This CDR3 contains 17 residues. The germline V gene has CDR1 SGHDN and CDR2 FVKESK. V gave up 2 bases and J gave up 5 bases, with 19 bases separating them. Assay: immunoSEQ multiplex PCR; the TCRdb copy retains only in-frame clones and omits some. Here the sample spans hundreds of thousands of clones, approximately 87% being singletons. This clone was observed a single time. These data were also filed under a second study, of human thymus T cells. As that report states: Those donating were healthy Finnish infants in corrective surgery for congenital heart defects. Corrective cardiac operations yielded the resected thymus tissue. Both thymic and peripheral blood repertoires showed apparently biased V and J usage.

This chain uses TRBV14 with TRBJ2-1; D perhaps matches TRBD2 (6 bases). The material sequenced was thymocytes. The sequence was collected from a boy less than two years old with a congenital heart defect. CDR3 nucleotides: TGTGCCAGCAGCCAAAATAAGCGGGTCCCGCTACACAATGAGCAGTTCTTC. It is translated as CASSQNKRVPLHNEQFF.